Following are 6 T cell receptor beta chains from one sample sequenced in a study of blood T cell repertoires in COVID-19. The data were produced by immunoSEQ multiplex PCR, yet TCRdb's version contains in-frame clones alone and is incomplete. The top ten clones hold under 3% of a sample with about 140,000 clones, 75% to 80% of them seen once. Sequenced: PBMCs or T cells enriched from blood (not recorded which). All receptors derive from a woman aged 45-60 years who had recovered from COVID-19.

The rearrangement joins TRBV11-2 to TRBJ1-3, with D maybe TRBD1 (5 bases). The germline V gene has CDR1 SGHAT and CDR2 FQNNGV. Trimming left V 2 bases short and J 4 bases short, with 18 bases between. The CDR3 loop spans 17 amino acids. CDR3 sequence reads: CASSLNPGARAGNTIYF. Written as DNA, the CDR3 is TGTGCCAGCAGCTTAAACCCTGGGGCCAGGGCAGGAAACACCATATATTTT.

This chain uses TRBV19 with TRBJ1-5; D may be TRBD1 (5 bases). The ends were cut back, 1 base at V and 5 bases at J, with 9 bases in the middle. The CDR3 loop spans 14 amino acids. The germline gives CDR1 LNHDA, CDR2 SQIVND (reference sequence). The CDR3 DNA follows: TGTGCCAGTAGTATAGTTGGGGGGGATCAGCCCCAGCATTTT. As protein: CASSIVGGDQPQHF.

CDR3 in DNA: TGCGCCAGCAGCTCAGTGGGGGGGAGCAATGAAAAACTGTTTTTT. Translated: CASSSVGGSNEKLFF. The J gene is TRBJ1-4, the V gene TRBV5-1, with a possible D match to TRBD1 (5 bases). Trimming stripped 3 bases from V and 5 bases from J, with 14 bases between. The CDR3 extends over 15 amino acids. CDR1 is SGHRS, CDR2 YFSETQ, per germline. Full variable domain (missing parts from reference TRBV5-1 and TRBJ1-4): KAGVTQTPRYLIKTRGQQVTLSCSPISGHRSVSWYQQTPGQGLQFLFEYFSETQRNKGNFPGRFSGRQFSNSRSEMNVSTLELGDSALYLCASSSVGGSNEKLFFGSGTQLSVL.

CDR3 amino acids: CATRQGNSGNTIYF. The CDR3 DNA is TGTGCCACCCGACAGGGTAACTCTGGAAACACCATATATTTT. This chain links TRBV7-8 with TRBJ1-3; 7 bases are shared with TRBD1. V lost 10 bases and J lost 0; bases outside the gene matches: 6. The CDR3 runs 14 residues. CDR1 is SGHVS and CDR2 is FQNEAQ in the germline V gene.

This clone was observed many times. This chain joins TRBV3-1 (or the pseudogene TRBV3-2) and TRBJ1-4; D unclear. This CDR3 comprises 14 residues. Trimming took 1 base from V and 4 from J, leaving 7 bases between them. Germline assignment: CDR1 LGHDT and CDR2 YNNKEL (reference sequence). The CDR3 is CASSQGGFNEKLFF. CDR3 coding DNA: TGTGCCAGCAGCCAAGGAGGCTTTAATGAAAAACTGTTTTTT.

J is TRBJ2-1 and V is TRBV29-1; TRBD2 aligns across 9 bases. Trimming cost V 6 bases and J 4 bases; bases outside gene matches: 1. CDR3 size: 12 residues. The germline V gene encodes CDR1 SQVTM and CDR2 ANQGSEA. The CDR3 loop is CSVAGGYNEQFF. CDR3 sequence (DNA): TGCAGCGTAGCGGGGGGTTACAATGAGCAGTTCTTC.